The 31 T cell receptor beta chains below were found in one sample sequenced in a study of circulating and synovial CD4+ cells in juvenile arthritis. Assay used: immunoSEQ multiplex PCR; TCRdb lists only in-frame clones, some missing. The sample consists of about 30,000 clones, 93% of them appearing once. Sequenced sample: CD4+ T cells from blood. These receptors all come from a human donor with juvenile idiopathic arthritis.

CDR3 sequence: CASTTGTGVEQFF. The CDR3 coding sequence is TGTGCCAGCACTACCGGGACAGGGGTTGAGCAGTTCTTC. V gene TRBV28 combines with J gene TRBJ2-1, with 10 nucleotides matching TRBD1. Germline V lookup: CDR1 MDHEN, CDR2 SYDVKM. J was trimmed by 9 bases and V by 7 bases; bases with no gene match: 6. The CDR3 is 13 amino acids.

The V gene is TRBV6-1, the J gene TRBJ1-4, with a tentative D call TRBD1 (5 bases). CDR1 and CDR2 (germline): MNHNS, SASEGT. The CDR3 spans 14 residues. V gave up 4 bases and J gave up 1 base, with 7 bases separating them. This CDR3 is CASSGGGTNEKLFF. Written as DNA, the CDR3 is TGTGCCAGCAGTGGGGGGGGAACTAATGAAAAACTGTTTTTT.

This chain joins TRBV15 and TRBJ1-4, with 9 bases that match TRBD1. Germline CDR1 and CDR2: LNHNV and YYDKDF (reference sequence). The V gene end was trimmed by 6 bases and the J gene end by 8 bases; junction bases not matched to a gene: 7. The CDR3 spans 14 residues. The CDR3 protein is CATRLTGGFEKLFF. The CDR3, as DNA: TGTGCCACCAGACTGACAGGGGGATTCGAAAAACTGTTTTTT.

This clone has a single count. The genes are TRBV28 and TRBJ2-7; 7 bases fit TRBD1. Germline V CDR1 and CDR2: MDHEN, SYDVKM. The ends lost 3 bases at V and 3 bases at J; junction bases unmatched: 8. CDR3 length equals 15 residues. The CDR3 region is CASSFGQGVGYEQYF. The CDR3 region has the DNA TGTGCCAGCAGTTTTGGGCAGGGGGTCGGCTACGAGCAGTACTTC.

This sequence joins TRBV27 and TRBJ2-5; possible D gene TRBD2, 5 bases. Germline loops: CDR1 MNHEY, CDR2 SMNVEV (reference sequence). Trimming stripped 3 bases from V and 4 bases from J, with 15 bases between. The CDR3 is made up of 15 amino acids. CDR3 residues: CASSFNGVVGETQYF. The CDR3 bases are TGTGCCAGCAGTTTCAACGGGGTTGTCGGAGAGACCCAGTACTTC.

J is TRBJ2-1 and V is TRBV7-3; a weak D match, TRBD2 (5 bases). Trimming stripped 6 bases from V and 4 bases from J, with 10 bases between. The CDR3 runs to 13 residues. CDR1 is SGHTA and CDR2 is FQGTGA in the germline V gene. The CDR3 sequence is CASRNGNYNEQFF. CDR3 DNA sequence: TGTGCCAGCAGGAACGGGAATTACAATGAGCAGTTCTTC.

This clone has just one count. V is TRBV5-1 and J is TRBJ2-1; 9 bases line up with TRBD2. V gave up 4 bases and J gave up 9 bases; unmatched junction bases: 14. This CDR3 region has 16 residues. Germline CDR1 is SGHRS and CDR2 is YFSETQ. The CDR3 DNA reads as TGCGCCAGCAGCGGGGGGGCAGCGGGGGGTGTCGGTGAGCAGTTCTTC. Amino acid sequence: CASSGGAAGGVGEQFF.

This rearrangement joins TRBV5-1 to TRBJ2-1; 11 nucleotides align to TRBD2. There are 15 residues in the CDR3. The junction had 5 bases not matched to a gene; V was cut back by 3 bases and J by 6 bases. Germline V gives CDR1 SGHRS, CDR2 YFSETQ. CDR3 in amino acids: CASSSGTSGVNEQFF. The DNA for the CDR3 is TGCGCCAGCAGCTCCGGGACTAGCGGCGTCAATGAGCAGTTCTTC.

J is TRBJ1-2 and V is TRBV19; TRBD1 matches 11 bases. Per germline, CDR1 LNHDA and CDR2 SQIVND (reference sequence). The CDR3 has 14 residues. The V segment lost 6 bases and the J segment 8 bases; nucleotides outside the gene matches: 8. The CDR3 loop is CASRRTGGDWGYTF. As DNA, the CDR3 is TGTGCCAGTAGAAGGACAGGGGGCGACTGGGGCTACACCTTC.

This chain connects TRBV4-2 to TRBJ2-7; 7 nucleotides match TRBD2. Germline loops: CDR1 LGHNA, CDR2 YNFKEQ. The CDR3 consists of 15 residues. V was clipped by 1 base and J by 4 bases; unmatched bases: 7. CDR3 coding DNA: TGTGCCAGCAGCCAAGGGGGACTAACGGCGTACGAGCAGTACTTC. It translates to CASSQGGLTAYEQYF.

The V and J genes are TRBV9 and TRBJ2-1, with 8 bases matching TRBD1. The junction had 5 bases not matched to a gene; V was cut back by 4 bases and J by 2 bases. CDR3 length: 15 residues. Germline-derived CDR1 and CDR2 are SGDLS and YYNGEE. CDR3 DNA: TGTGCCAGCAGCCCGACAGGGGCTGCCTACAATGAGCAGTTCTTC. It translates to CASSPTGAAYNEQFF.

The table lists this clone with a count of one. The CDR3 reads CASSVTGDFLADSTQYF. As DNA, the CDR3 is TGTGCCAGCAGTGTGACAGGGGATTTCCTAGCAGATAGTACGCAGTATTTT. The chain couples TRBV2 to TRBJ2-3; 8 bases match TRBD1. The J segment lost 8 bases and the V segment lost 4 bases, leaving 17 bases of the junction unmatched. This CDR3 has 17 residues. Germline V lookup: CDR1 SNHLY, CDR2 FYNNEI.

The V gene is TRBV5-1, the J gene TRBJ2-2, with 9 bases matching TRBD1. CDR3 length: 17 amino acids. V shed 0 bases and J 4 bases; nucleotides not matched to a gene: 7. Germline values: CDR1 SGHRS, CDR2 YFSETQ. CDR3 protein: CASSLGRGTGTTGELFF. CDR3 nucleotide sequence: TGCGCCAGCAGCTTGGGCCGGGGGACAGGGACCACCGGGGAGCTGTTTTTT.

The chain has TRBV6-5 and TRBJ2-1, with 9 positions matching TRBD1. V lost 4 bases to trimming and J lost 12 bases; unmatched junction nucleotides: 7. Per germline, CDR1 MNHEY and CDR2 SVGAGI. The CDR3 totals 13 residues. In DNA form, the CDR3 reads TGTGCCAGCAGTTGGACAGGGGCAGTGGCGCAGTTCTTC. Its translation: CASSWTGAVAQFF.

The CDR3 region is CASRGGQGNEKLFF. In DNA form, the CDR3 reads TGTGCCAGCAGGGGGGGACAGGGTAATGAAAAACTGTTTTTT. The chain recombines TRBV28 with TRBJ1-4; the match to TRBD1 covers 9 bases. The CDR3 covers 14 residues. Germline V gives CDR1 MDHEN, CDR2 SYDVKM. J gave up 4 bases and V 6 bases, and 3 bases lay outside the gene matches.

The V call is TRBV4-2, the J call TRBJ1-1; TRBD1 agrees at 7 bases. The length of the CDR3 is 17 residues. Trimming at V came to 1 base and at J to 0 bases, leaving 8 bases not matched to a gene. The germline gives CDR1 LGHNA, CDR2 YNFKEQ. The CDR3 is CASSQVQGYGVNTEAFF. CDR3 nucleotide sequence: TGTGCCAGCAGCCAAGTACAGGGGTATGGCGTGAACACTGAAGCTTTCTTT.

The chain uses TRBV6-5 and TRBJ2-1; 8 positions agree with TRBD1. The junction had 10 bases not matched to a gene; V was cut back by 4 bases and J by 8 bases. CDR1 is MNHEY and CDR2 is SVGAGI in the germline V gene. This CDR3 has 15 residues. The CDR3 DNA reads TGTGCCAGCAGTTTTCATTCGGGACAGGCCTATGAGCAGTTCTTC. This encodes CASSFHSGQAYEQFF.

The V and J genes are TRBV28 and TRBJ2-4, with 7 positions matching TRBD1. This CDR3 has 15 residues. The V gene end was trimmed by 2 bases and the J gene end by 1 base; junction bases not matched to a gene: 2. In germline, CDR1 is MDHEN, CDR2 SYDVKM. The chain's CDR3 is CASSLTGVAKNIQYF. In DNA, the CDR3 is TGTGCCAGCAGTTTAACAGGGGTTGCCAAAAACATTCAGTACTTC.

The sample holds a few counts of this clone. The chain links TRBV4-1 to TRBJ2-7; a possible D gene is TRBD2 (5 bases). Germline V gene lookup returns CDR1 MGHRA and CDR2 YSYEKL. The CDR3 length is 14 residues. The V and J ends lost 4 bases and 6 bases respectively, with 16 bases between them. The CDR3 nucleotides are TGCGCCAGCAGCCTCCGGGAAGCCAGGACCGAGCAGTACTTC. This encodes CASSLREARTEQYF.

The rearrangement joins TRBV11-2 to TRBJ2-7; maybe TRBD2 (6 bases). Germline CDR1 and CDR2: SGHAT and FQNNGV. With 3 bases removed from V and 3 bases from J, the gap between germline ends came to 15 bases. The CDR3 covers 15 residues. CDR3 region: CASSLIGGVGYEQYF. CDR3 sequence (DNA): TGTGCCAGCAGCTTGATCGGAGGGGTCGGCTACGAGCAGTACTTC.

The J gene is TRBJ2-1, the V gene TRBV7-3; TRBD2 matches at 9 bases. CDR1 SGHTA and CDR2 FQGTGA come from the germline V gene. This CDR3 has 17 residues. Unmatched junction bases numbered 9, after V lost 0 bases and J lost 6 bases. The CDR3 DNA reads TGTGCCAGCAGCTTAACGGCAGGGACTAGCATCGGCAATGAGCAGTTCTTC. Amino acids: CASSLTAGTSIGNEQFF.

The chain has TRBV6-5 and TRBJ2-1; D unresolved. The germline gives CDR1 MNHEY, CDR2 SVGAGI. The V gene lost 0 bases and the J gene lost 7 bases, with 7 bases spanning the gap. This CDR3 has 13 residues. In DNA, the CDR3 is TGTGCCAGCAGTTACTCTGAGCTGAATGAGCAGTTCTTC. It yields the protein CASSYSELNEQFF.

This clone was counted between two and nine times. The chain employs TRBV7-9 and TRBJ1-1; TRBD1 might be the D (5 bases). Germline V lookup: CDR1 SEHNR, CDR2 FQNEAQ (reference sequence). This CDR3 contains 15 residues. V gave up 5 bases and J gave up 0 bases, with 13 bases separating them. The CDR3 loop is CASSAQGTMNTEAFF. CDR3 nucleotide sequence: TGTGCCAGCAGCGCCCAGGGAACCATGAACACTGAAGCTTTCTTT. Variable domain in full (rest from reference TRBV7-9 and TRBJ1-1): DTGVSQNPRHKITKRGQNVTFRCDPISEHNRLYWYRQTLGQGPEFLTYFQNEAQLEKSRLLSDRFSAERPKGSFSTLEIQRTEQGDSAMYLCASSAQGTMNTEAFFGQGTRLTVV.

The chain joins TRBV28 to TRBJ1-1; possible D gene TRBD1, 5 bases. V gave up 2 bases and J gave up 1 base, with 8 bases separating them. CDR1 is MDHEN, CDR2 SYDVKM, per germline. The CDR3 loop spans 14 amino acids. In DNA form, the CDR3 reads TGTGCCAGCAGTTTAGTACAGGAGAACACTGAAGCTTTCTTT. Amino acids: CASSLVQENTEAFF.

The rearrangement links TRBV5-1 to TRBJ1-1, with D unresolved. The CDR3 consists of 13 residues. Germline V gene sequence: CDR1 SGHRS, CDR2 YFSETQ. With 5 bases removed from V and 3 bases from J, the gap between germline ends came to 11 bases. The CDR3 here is CASSARTDTEAFF. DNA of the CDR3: TGCGCCAGCAGTGCCCGCACGGACACTGAAGCTTTCTTT.

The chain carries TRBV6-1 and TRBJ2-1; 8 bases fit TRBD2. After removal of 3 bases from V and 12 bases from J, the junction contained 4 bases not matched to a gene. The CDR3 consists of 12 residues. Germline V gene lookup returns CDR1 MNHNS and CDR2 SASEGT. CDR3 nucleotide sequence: TGTGCCAGCAGTGAGGGGACTAGGCTGCAGTTCTTC. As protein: CASSEGTRLQFF.

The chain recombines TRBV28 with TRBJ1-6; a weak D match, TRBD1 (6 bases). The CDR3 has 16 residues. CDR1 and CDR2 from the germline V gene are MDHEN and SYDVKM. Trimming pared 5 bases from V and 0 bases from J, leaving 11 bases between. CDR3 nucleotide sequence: TGTGCCAGCAGTACAGGGATTAGCTCCTATAATTCACCCCTCCACTTT. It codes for CASSTGISSYNSPLHF.

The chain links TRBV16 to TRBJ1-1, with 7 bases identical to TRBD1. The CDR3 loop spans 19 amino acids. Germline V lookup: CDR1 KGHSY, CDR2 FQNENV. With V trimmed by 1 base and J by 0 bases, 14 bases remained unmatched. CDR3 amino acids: CASSQYPLTGILMNTEAFF. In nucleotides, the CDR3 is TGTGCCAGCAGCCAATATCCCCTGACAGGGATCTTAATGAACACTGAAGCTTTCTTT.

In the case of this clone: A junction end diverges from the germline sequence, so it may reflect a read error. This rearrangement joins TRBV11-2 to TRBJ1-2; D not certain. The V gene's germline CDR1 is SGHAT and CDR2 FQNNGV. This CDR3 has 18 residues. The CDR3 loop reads CASSVEPTPGSKDYGYTF. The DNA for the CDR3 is TGTGCCAGCAGCGTAGAGCCGACTCCGGGGTCCAAGGACTATGGCTACACCTTC.

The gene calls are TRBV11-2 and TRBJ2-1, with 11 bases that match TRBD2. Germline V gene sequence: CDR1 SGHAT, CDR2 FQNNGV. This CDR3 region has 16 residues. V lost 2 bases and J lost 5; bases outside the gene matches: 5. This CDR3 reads CASSLFSGRVNNEQFF. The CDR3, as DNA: TGTGCCAGCAGCTTATTTAGCGGGAGGGTTAACAATGAGCAGTTCTTC.

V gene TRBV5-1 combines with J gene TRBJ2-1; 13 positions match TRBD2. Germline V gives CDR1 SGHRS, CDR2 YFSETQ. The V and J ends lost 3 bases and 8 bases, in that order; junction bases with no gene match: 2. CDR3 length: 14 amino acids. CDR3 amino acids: CASSSGLAGYEQFF. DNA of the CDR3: TGCGCCAGCAGCTCGGGACTAGCGGGATATGAGCAGTTCTTC.